The 25 T cell receptor beta chains reported below all come from one sample, sequenced in a study of blood T cell repertoires in COVID-19. Assay used: immunoSEQ multiplex PCR; TCRdb lists only in-frame clones, some missing. The profile shows around 250,000 clones, about nine tenths of them singletons. Sequencing was carried out using PBMCs or T cells enriched from blood (not recorded which). These receptors all come from a human donor in a cohort exposed to, infected with or recovered from COVID-19 (not recorded which). The donor label of this sample is uncertain.

This chain joins TRBV7-9 and TRBJ2-5; a possible D gene is TRBD2 (5 bases). The V end was cut by 7 bases, the J end by 5 bases, with 14 bases between. The germline gives CDR1 SEHNR, CDR2 FQNEAQ (reference sequence). The CDR3 covers 13 residues. The CDR3 bases are TGTGCCAGCAACTCAGGCTGGGAGGAGACCCAGTACTTC. Its translation: CASNSGWEETQYF.

About this clone: The same CDR3 can be traced to other DNA sequences in this sample. The chain uses TRBV5-1 and TRBJ1-3; possible D gene TRBD1, 5 bases. The germline CDR1 and CDR2 sequences are SGHRS and YFSETQ. V was trimmed by 1 base and J by 0 bases, leaving 5 bases between them. This CDR3 is 14 amino acids long. This CDR3 reads CASSLQGSGNTIYF. Written as DNA, the CDR3 is TGCGCCAGCAGCTTGCAGGGCTCTGGAAACACCATATATTTT.

The rearrangement joins TRBV19 to TRBJ2-5; D not resolved. This CDR3 spans 14 amino acids. Germline lookup yields CDR1 LNHDA and CDR2 SQIVND (reference sequence). Trimming shortened V by 3 bases and J by 2 bases, and 10 bases separated the two germline ends. CDR3 coding DNA: TGTGCCAGTAGTATGGTAGGCGGACAAGAGACCCAGTACTTC. As protein: CASSMVGGQETQYF. Drawing the rest from reference TRBV19 and TRBJ2-5, the complete variable domain is DGGITQSPKYLFRKEGQNVTLSCEQNLNHDAMYWYRQDPGQGLRLIYYSQIVNDFQKGDIAEGYSVSREKKESFPLTVTSAQKNPTAFYLCASSMVGGQETQYFGPGTRLLVL.

The count of this clone is one. This chain joins TRBV19 and TRBJ1-5, with D possibly matching TRBD1 (6 bases). CDR1 is LNHDA and CDR2 is SQIVND in the germline V gene (reference sequence). The CDR3 loop spans 16 amino acids. Trimming pared 4 bases from V and 3 bases from J, leaving 16 bases between. The DNA for the CDR3 is TGTGCCAGTAGTACATATCAGGGGACCCACAATCAGCCCCAGCATTTT. Protein: CASSTYQGTHNQPQHF.

This sequence joins TRBV15 and TRBJ1-2; D is possibly TRBD1 (5 bases). The germline V and J ends were trimmed by 5 bases and 1 base, with 23 bases remaining between them. The CDR3 has 18 amino acids. CDR1 LNHNV and CDR2 YYDKDF come from the germline V gene (reference sequence). This CDR3 is CATSGPGRDPIDNYGYTF. The CDR3 region has the DNA TGTGCCACCAGCGGCCCCGGCAGGGATCCTATAGATAACTATGGCTACACCTTC. The full variable domain, with the rest looked up from reference TRBV15 and TRBJ1-2, is DAMVIQNPRYQVTQFGKPVTLSCSQTLNHNVMYWYQQKSSQAPKLLFHYYDKDFNNEADTPDNFQSRRPNTSFCFLDIRSPGLGDTAMYLCATSGPGRDPIDNYGYTFGSGTRLTVV.

The chain uses TRBV4-2 and TRBJ2-7; tentative D call: TRBD2 (6 bases). This CDR3 comprises 16 residues. Trimming removed 0 bases at V and 3 bases at J, with 15 bases between. In germline, CDR1 is LGHNA, CDR2 YNFKEQ. DNA of the CDR3: TGTGCCAGCAGCCAAGATAACCCGGGAGTTAGCTACGAGCAGTACTTC. It translates to CASSQDNPGVSYEQYF.

The gene calls are TRBV4-2 and TRBJ2-7, with D tentatively TRBD1 (7 bases). Germline V gene lookup returns CDR1 LGHNA and CDR2 YNFKEQ. The germline V and J ends were trimmed by 2 bases and 2 bases, with 13 bases remaining between them. This CDR3 has 15 amino acids. The CDR3 DNA sequence: TGTGCCAGCAGCCAATCGAGCAGGGGGGCCTACGAGCAGTACTTC. It yields the protein CASSQSSRGAYEQYF.

The table lists this clone with a count of one. J is TRBJ2-1 and V is TRBV5-1; TRBD1 is a possible D gene (5 bases). The CDR3 spans 12 residues. Trimming cost V 5 bases and J 7 bases, with 10 bases left between them. The germline V gene encodes CDR1 SGHRS and CDR2 YFSETQ. The CDR3 DNA reads TGCGCCAGCAGAGCACAGGTAAATGAGCAGTTCTTC. It yields the protein CASRAQVNEQFF. The full variable domain, in which reference TRBV5-1 and TRBJ2-1 provide the parts outside the CDR3, is KAGVTQTPRYLIKTRGQQVTLSCSPISGHRSVSWYQQTPGQGLQFLFEYFSETQRNKGNFPGRFSGRQFSNSRSEMNVSTLELGDSALYLCASRAQVNEQFFGPGTRLTVL.

The chain combines TRBV27 with TRBJ2-3, with TRBD2 matching 7 bases. Trimming removed 6 bases from V and 1 base from J; junction bases left unmatched: 10. Germline V gene sequence: CDR1 MNHEY, CDR2 SMNVEV (reference sequence). CDR3 length: 16 amino acids. The CDR3 protein is CASRLSRSGGTDTQYF. The CDR3 DNA reads as TGTGCCAGCAGACTCAGCCGCAGCGGGGGCACAGATACGCAGTATTTT.

This rearrangement joins TRBV10-1 to TRBJ2-7; 7 nucleotides agree with TRBD1. CDR1 is WNHNN, CDR2 SYGVQD, per germline (reference sequence). The CDR3 has 14 residues. With 3 bases clipped from V and 1 base from J, the junction kept 3 bases outside the gene matches. This CDR3 reads CASSDVQGSYEQYF. In nucleotides, the CDR3 is TGCGCCAGCAGTGACGTACAGGGGTCCTACGAGCAGTACTTC.

This chain joins TRBV10-1 and TRBJ1-1; a possible D gene is TRBD1 (5 bases). V shed 4 bases and J shed 8 bases, with 14 bases lying between them. This CDR3 is built from 13 residues. Germline lookup yields CDR1 WNHNN and CDR2 SYGVQD (reference sequence). The DNA for the CDR3 is TGCGCCAGCAGTGGGACATTACAGGAGGAAGCTTTCTTT. Encoded protein: CASSGTLQEEAFF.

Written as DNA, the CDR3 is TGTGCCAGCAGCTTTAGCGGGGGGCGTCCTGCTAGCACAGATACGCAGTATTTT. Translated, it gives CASSFSGGRPASTDTQYF. The chain recombines TRBV11-2 with TRBJ2-3, with 10 bases matching TRBD2. The germline V gene has CDR1 SGHAT and CDR2 FQNNGV. There are 18 residues in the CDR3. V dropped 3 bases and J dropped 0; count of bases not matched to a gene: 9.

This clone was seen once. The chain combines TRBV13 with TRBJ1-2; D call uncertain. Per the germline V gene, CDR1 is PRHDT and CDR2 is FYEKMQ (reference sequence). V was pared by 4 bases and J by 2 bases, with 5 bases between. This CDR3 spans 12 amino acids. CDR3 nucleotide sequence: TGTGCCAGCAGCTCGTCGAACTATGGCTACACCTTC. The encoded protein is CASSSSNYGYTF.

The chain is built from TRBV28 and TRBJ1-2; D may be TRBD1 (6 bases). Between the trimmed V and J ends, which lost 7 bases and 2 bases, there was a span of 8 bases. Germline V gene data show CDR1 as MDHEN and CDR2 as SYDVKM. The CDR3 has 12 residues. The CDR3 DNA is TGTGCCAGCAACGGACAGAACTATGGCTACACCTTC. Protein product: CASNGQNYGYTF.

This clone was detected a few times. This chain connects TRBV19 to TRBJ1-1, with 7 positions matching TRBD1. J was trimmed by 9 bases and V by 4 bases; bases with no gene match: 5. The CDR3 is made up of 12 amino acids. Germline values: CDR1 LNHDA, CDR2 SQIVND (reference sequence). In DNA form, the CDR3 reads TGTGCCAGTAGTAAGGGGGCTCGTCAAGCTTTCTTT. It is translated as CASSKGARQAFF. The full variable domain, with the rest looked up from reference TRBV19 and TRBJ1-1, is DGGITQSPKYLFRKEGQNVTLSCEQNLNHDAMYWYRQDPGQGLRLIYYSQIVNDFQKGDIAEGYSVSREKKESFPLTVTSAQKNPTAFYLCASSKGARQAFFGQGTRLTVV.

As DNA, the CDR3 is TGTGCCAGCAGCCAAGTTCAGAGGTCACCCCTCCACTTT. Protein product: CASSQVQRSPLHF. This chain links TRBV3-1 (or the pseudogene TRBV3-2) with TRBJ1-6; D not certain. The V gene lost 1 base and the J gene lost 10 bases, with 8 bases spanning the gap. Germline CDR1 is LGHDT and CDR2 is YNNKEL (reference sequence). The length of the CDR3 is 13 residues.

The rearrangement joins TRBV7-9 to TRBJ1-4, with D maybe TRBD1 (5 bases). The length of the CDR3 is 15 residues. The germline V gene encodes CDR1 SEHNR and CDR2 FQNEAQ (reference sequence). Trimming removed 6 bases from V and 5 bases from J, with 16 bases in between. The CDR3 loop reads CASSSLSGRNEKLFF. DNA for the CDR3: TGTGCCAGCAGTTCCCTGTCAGGGAGGAATGAAAAACTGTTTTTT.

This rearrangement joins TRBV9 to TRBJ2-1, with TRBD2 matching 10 bases. This CDR3 has 16 amino acids. The J segment lost 7 bases and the V segment lost 3 bases, leaving 10 bases of the junction unmatched. From germline, CDR1 is SGDLS and CDR2 YYNGEE. CDR3 sequence (DNA): TGTGCCAGCAGCGCCTTAAGGACTAGCGGTTTTAATGAGCAGTTCTTC. Its protein is CASSALRTSGFNEQFF.

The gene calls are TRBV4-1 and TRBJ2-7, with 8 bases fitting TRBD1. J gave up 5 bases and V 4 bases, and 10 bases lay outside the gene matches. Germline V lookup: CDR1 MGHRA, CDR2 YSYEKL. The CDR3 has 15 amino acids. The chain's CDR3 is CASSPRYIQGDEQYF. CDR3 nucleotide sequence: TGCGCCAGCAGCCCACGATATATACAGGGGGACGAGCAGTACTTC.

This clone was seen a single time. The rearrangement joins TRBV5-6 to TRBJ2-2; D call uncertain. There are 12 residues in the CDR3. Germline assignment: CDR1 SGHDT and CDR2 YYEEEE. With 2 bases removed from V and 7 bases from J, the gap between germline ends came to 6 bases. The CDR3 protein is CASSFASGELFF. CDR3 coding DNA: TGTGCCAGCAGCTTCGCCAGCGGGGAGCTGTTTTTT.

The V and J genes are TRBV28 and TRBJ1-5; D is unclear. Germline CDR1 MDHEN, CDR2 SYDVKM. The CDR3 is 15 residues long. Trimming pared 2 bases from V and 7 bases from J, leaving 15 bases between. The DNA of the CDR3 is TGTGCCAGCAGTTTAGAGGGAAGAATAGGACAGCCCCAGCATTTT. Protein: CASSLEGRIGQPQHF.

V and J are TRBV4-2 and TRBJ2-6, with TRBD1 identical over 10 bases. CDR3 length: 20 amino acids. V lost 0 bases and J lost 4; bases outside the gene matches: 12. Per germline, CDR1 LGHNA and CDR2 YNFKEQ. CDR3 in amino acids: CASSQEGDRGKTYGANVLTF. The CDR3 coding sequence is TGTGCCAGCAGCCAAGAAGGGGACAGGGGAAAAACTTACGGGGCCAACGTCCTGACTTTC.

The chain couples TRBV11-1 to TRBJ2-3; tentative D call: TRBD1 (6 bases). The germline V gene encodes CDR1 SGHAT and CDR2 FQDESV (reference sequence). V lost 8 bases and J lost 4, with 16 bases in between. The CDR3 runs to 14 residues. CDR3 region: CASRPSGAPDTQYF. The CDR3 coding sequence is TGTGCCAGCCGACCCTCAGGGGCCCCAGATACGCAGTATTTT.

V is TRBV5-1 and J is TRBJ2-7; D may be TRBD1 (6 bases). V was pared by 3 bases and J by 1 base, with 11 bases between. Germline V gene data show CDR1 as SGHRS and CDR2 as YFSETQ. The CDR3 extends over 14 amino acids. The CDR3 DNA is TGCGCCAGCAGCTCCGGGACAAAATCCTACGAGCAGTACTTC. It codes for CASSSGTKSYEQYF.

The chain is built from TRBV19 and TRBJ2-1, with TRBD2 matching 8 bases. The CDR3 runs to 15 residues. Per the germline V gene, CDR1 is LNHDA and CDR2 is SQIVND (reference sequence). The junction had 6 bases not matched to a gene; V was cut back by 6 bases and J by 2 bases. The CDR3 DNA reads as TGTGCCAGTAGCTACAGCGGGGGCCCCTACAATGAGCAGTTCTTC. As protein: CASSYSGGPYNEQFF.